The rows below give T cell receptor beta chains drawn from one sample of a study of CD4+ T cells in melanoma. Sequenced by immunoSEQ multiplex PCR; TCRdb stores in-frame clones only, minus some. The sample consists of 10,000 or so clones, 50% to 75% of them appearing once. The sequenced sample was cells from a culture (not recorded whether cultured in vitro). These receptors came from a human donor with melanoma. CDR3s include the opening cysteine and the closing phenylalanine or tryptophan. The order of the fields is V gene, D gene, J gene, clone size, CDR3 protein, CDR3 DNA. A D gene is named only where the DNA matches it firmly. Size is stated for part of the rows, as once, few or many counts, or as a class when the clone is expanded.

V: TRBV6-1
D: TRBD1
J: TRBJ2-7
size: NA
CDR3: CASSERQGVNF
DNA: TGTGCCAGCAGTGAAAGACAGGGGGTGAACTTC

V: TRBV14
D: TRBD2
J: TRBJ2-2
size: NA
CDR3: CASSQGIRAGGPTGELFF
DNA: TGTGCCAGCAGCCAAGGAATCAGAGCGGGGGGGCCTACCGGGGAGCTGTTTTTT

V: TRBV4-1
D: TRBD1
J: TRBJ2-5
size: NA
CDR3: CASSQGAEGGRETQYF
DNA: TGCGCCAGCAGCCAAGGCGCAGAAGGGGGCAGGGAGACCCAGTACTTC

V: TRBV7-3
D: NA
J: TRBJ1-2
size: NA
CDR3: CASSLDINYGYTF
DNA: TGTGCCAGCAGCTTAGATATTAACTATGGCTACACCTTC

V: TRBV6-1
D: TRBD1
J: TRBJ1-6
size: few
CDR3: CASSRGGTGGPPLHF
DNA: TGTGCCAGCAGTCGGGGGGGGACAGGGGGCCCACCCCTCCACTTT

V: TRBV5-1
D: NA
J: TRBJ1-1
size: NA
CDR3: CASSLLGQDTEAFF
DNA: TGCGCCAGCAGCTTGCTGGGACAAGACACTGAAGCTTTCTTT

V: TRBV30
D: NA
J: TRBJ1-1
size: NA
CDR3: CAWSKGGGNTEAFF
DNA: TGTGCCTGGAGTAAGGGGGGTGGGAACACTGAAGCTTTCTTT

V: TRBV6-1
D: TRBD1
J: TRBJ2-3
size: NA
CDR3: CASSPDRVSDTQYF
DNA: TGTGCCAGCAGCCCTGACAGGGTATCAGATACGCAGTATTTT

V: TRBV5-1
D: NA
J: TRBJ2-5
size: NA
CDR3: CASREPRGGETQYF
DNA: TGCGCCAGCAGGGAACCCAGGGGAGGCGAGACCCAGTACTTC

V: TRBV29-1
D: TRBD1
J: TRBJ1-4
size: NA
CDR3: CSGMGQGSEKLFF
DNA: TGCAGCGGCATGGGACAGGGTAGCGAAAAACTGTTTTTT

V: TRBV18
D: TRBD2
J: TRBJ2-7
size: NA
CDR3: CASSPTGRAYEQYF
DNA: TGTGCCAGCTCACCCACGGGGAGGGCCTACGAGCAGTACTTC

V: TRBV7-6
D: TRBD2
J: TRBJ2-7
size: few
CDR3: CASSLEAGGGNEQYF
DNA: TGTGCCAGCAGCTTAGAGGCGGGGGGCGGGAACGAGCAGTACTTC

V: TRBV6-1
D: TRBD1
J: TRBJ2-7
size: NA
CDR3: CASRAPGTGLYEQYF
DNA: TGTGCCAGCAGAGCTCCGGGGACAGGGTTGTACGAGCAGTACTTC

V: TRBV10-1
D: NA
J: TRBJ2-2
size: NA
CDR3: CASSESVAGELFF
DNA: TGCGCCAGCAGTGAATCCGTCGCCGGGGAGCTGTTTTTT

V: TRBV27
D: NA
J: TRBJ1-2
size: NA
CDR3: CASSLKWQANYGYTF
DNA: TGTGCCAGCAGTTTAAAATGGCAGGCAAACTATGGCTACACCTTC

V: TRBV5-5
D: NA
J: TRBJ1-4
size: NA
CDR3: CASSFGSGDGGEKLFF
DNA: TGTGCCAGCAGCTTCGGGTCGGGGGATGGGGGGGAAAAACTGTTTTTT

V: TRBV30
D: TRBD1
J: TRBJ1-1
size: few
CDR3: CAWRTGVNTEAFF
DNA: TGTGCCTGGAGAACAGGGGTGAACACTGAAGCTTTCTTT

V: TRBV2
D: NA
J: TRBJ1-6
size: NA
CDR3: CASSERAPDNSPLHF
DNA: TGTGCCAGCAGTGAAAGGGCCCCGGATAATTCACCCCTCCACTTT